This T cell receptor beta chain was recorded in a study of T cell responses to AZD1222 COVID-19 vaccine. Germline lookup yields CDR1 SGHVS and CDR2 FNYEAQ. The CDR3 is made up of 14 amino acids. The germline V and J ends were trimmed by 5 bases and 0 bases, with 10 bases remaining between them. TCRdb's table, derived via immunoSEQ multiplex PCR, lists solely in-frame clones and lacks some. There are 95,000 to 110,000 clones in the sample; approximately 90% occur only once, and around 6.6% lies in the top ten. The specimen comprised peripheral blood, sampled 28 days after the second AZD1222 dose. The J gene is TRBJ1-2, the V gene TRBV7-6; no clear D. The sequence was obtained from an adult who received the AZD1222 COVID-19 vaccine. The CDR3 DNA is TGTGCCAGCAGCCTCGGGGAAGCTAACTATGGCTACACCTTC. Its translation: CASSLGEANYGYTF.